Here is one TCR beta chain with its context. The antigen remains unidentified. The data were taken from a study of shared clonotypes between healthy human individuals. Study as a whole: Each donor's CD8 memory used one plate, CD8 naive two, each CD4 subset three.

Adult Caucasians living in Nashville, Tennessee made up all of the donors. CDR1 and CDR2 (germline): LNHDA, SQIVND (reference sequence). The V gene lost 6 bases and the J gene lost 3 bases, with 3 bases spanning the gap. CDR3 size: 11 residues. TCRdb keeps only in-frame clones here, not all; method: immunoSEQ multiplex PCR. This sample has about 670,000 clones, with around 72% found just once. Study outcomes and limitations: With four donors compared, around 5.4% of naive CD4 clonotypes were shared. Incompleteness in sorted-subset sequencing, despite large depth, was shown by rarefaction.

The TCR comes from a woman aged 30 to 39 in good health. The rearrangement uses TRBV19 and TRBJ2-1; D is unclear. Sequencing was carried out using memory CD4+ T cells sorted from blood. The subset: CD45RA-negative fraction. In DNA form, the CDR3 reads TGTGCCAGTAGGGACTACAATGAGCAGTTCTTC. Translation: CASRDYNEQFF. The full variable domain, in which reference TRBV19 and TRBJ2-1 provide the parts outside the CDR3, is DGGITQSPKYLFRKEGQNVTLSCEQNLNHDAMYWYRQDPGQGLRLIYYSQIVNDFQKGDIAEGYSVSREKKESFPLTVTSAQKNPTAFYLCASRDYNEQFFGPGTRLTVL.